Listed below are T cell receptor beta chains from one sample, sequenced in a study of T cells in Graves' hyperthyroidism and ophthalmopathy. TCRdb reanalysed the multiplex PCR reads using MiXCR and keeps one entry per CDR3 protein. The sample consists of more than 500,000 distinct CDR3 sequences, around 16% of them appearing once. The sequenced material came from blood. These receptors were collected from a woman aged 30 to 39 with Graves' ophthalmopathy. The CDR3 runs from the conserved cysteine through the conserved F or W.

j_call v_call cdr3_aa
TRBJ1-1 TRBV6-1 CAGSPRQGRTEAFF
TRBJ2-1 TRBV20-1 CSAREMAYEQFF
TRBJ1-6 TRBV7-3 CASSSGQGGAPLHF
TRBJ2-7 TRBV6-1 CASLGTYEQYF
TRBJ1-2 TRBV20-1 CSAREPGGADGYTF
TRBJ2-5 TRBV4-3 CASSQEQQGQETQYF
TRBJ2-7 TRBV28 CASSRRGPFLNYEQYF
TRBJ2-7 TRBV20-1 CSAHRGSYEQYF
TRBJ2-1 TRBV6-1 CASSHSGSWYYNEQFF
TRBJ2-1 TRBV28 CASSSYQAGVGEQFF
TRBJ1-3 TRBV12-3/TRBV12-4 CASRPLENTIYF
TRBJ2-2 TRBV12-3/TRBV12-4 CASSLTAGAPGELFF
TRBJ1-1 TRBV27 CASSPILRGTEAFF
TRBJ2-1 TRBV28 CASSQTGTGVYNEQFF
TRBJ2-7 TRBV6-6 CASSYRPGEQYF
TRBJ1-1 TRBV28 CASFRVNTEAFF
TRBJ2-1 TRBV2 CASSEIGSLYNEQFF
TRBJ2-7 TRBV20-1 CSAPSSGRAGQYF
TRBJ2-3 TRBV7-2 CASSSVKADTQYF
TRBJ1-5 TRBV20-1 CSAPGRHNQPQHF
TRBJ1-5 TRBV11-2 CASRDREGDPPQHF
TRBJ2-1 TRBV11-2 CASSLLAGGYEQFF
TRBJ1-2 TRBV28 CASYATGRNYGYTF
TRBJ2-3 TRBV7-8 CASSPRWLAGAGATDTQYF
NA TRBV19 CASSANQGSQFF
TRBJ2-2 TRBV27 CASSLEWNGELFF
TRBJ2-2 TRBV7-3 CASSLSGGYTGELFF
TRBJ2-3 TRBV20-1 CSARGRGLGTDTQYF
TRBJ2-7 TRBV5-4 CASSSMTSGRVYEQYF
TRBJ1-6 TRBV20-1 CSAREEASGPPLHF
TRBJ2-1 TRBV19 CASSPLGTVYNEQFF
TRBJ2-5 TRBV30 CAWGTGFYQYF
TRBJ2-3 TRBV5-1 CASSLVGLGRENTQYF
TRBJ2-1 TRBV20-1 CSARGTWGEQFF
TRBJ2-4 TRBV5-1 CASSRGGTGGDAKNIQYF
TRBJ1-4 TRBV5-1 CASSRGATNEKLFF
TRBJ1-5 TRBV5-1 CASRTWYGVQPQHF
TRBJ1-5 TRBV6-2/TRBV6-3 CAGSLTGGYQPQHF
TRBJ2-7 TRBV5-1 CASSLGQPLNEQYF
TRBJ1-4 TRBV20-1 CSARDSGTGVEKLFF
TRBJ1-2 TRBV7-9 CASSPTKRWDYGYTF
TRBJ2-2 TRBV4-2 CASSLIGLAGAPNTGELFF
TRBJ1-6 TRBV10-1 CASSEVLNSPLHF
TRBJ2-2 TRBV11-2 CASTLTGVTGELFF
TRBJ2-3 TRBV29-1 CSVRTSGSAQQYF
TRBJ2-7 TRBV9 CASSASGDGPYEQYF
TRBJ2-4 TRBV12-3/TRBV12-4 CASSPGLTFQYF
TRBJ2-7 TRBV28 CASSFGGYGYEQYF
TRBJ2-1 TRBV20-1 CSASFGAYNEQFF
TRBJ2-1 TRBV20-1 CSALPVQAVGNEQFF
TRBJ2-3 TRBV20-1 CSARSFRGGAFTDTQYF
TRBJ1-1 TRBV4-2 CASSQDIGGPTEAFF
TRBJ2-3 TRBV7-9 CASSSLGGTHDTQYF
TRBJ2-1 TRBV5-4 CASSRGQGGGEQFF
TRBJ1-5 TRBV3-1 CASSARGHFDQPQHF
TRBJ1-2 TRBV12-3/TRBV12-4 CASSLELSSETSYGYTF
TRBJ2-3 TRBV10-3 CAISTQGIVRGAEVADTQYF
TRBJ2-3 TRBV20-1 CSALSGGTDTQYF
TRBJ1-5 TRBV29-1 CSVGGFESNQPQHF